The entry below gives a single TCR beta chain sequence along with its context. The sample originates from a study of blood T cell repertoires in COVID-19. The overall study: The cDNA or gDNA used as material had been derived from T cells, B-cell-depleted T cells, or PBMCs.

Germline CDR1 KGHDR, CDR2 SFDVKD. The CDR3 length is 13 residues. Trimming stripped 3 bases from V and 1 base from J, with 5 bases between. Assay used: immunoSEQ multiplex PCR; TCRdb lists only in-frame clones, some missing. The table lists hundreds of thousands of clones, about nine tenths of them singletons. Which cohort a participant joined came from the clinical history participants gave. Two negative PCRs, clearance, or symptom resolution had been documented for recovered Cohort 3 donors. The TCR originated in a woman in her sixties who had recovered from COVID-19. The sequencing input was PBMCs or T cells enriched from blood (not recorded which). The V gene is TRBV24-1, the J gene TRBJ1-1, with D possibly TRBD1 on 5 matching bases. The CDR3 DNA reads TGTGCCACCAGTGATCAGGGGAACACTGAAGCTTTCTTT. The encoded protein is CATSDQGNTEAFF.